The 2 T cell receptor beta chains reported below all come from one sample, sequenced in a study of beta chain features in type 1 diabetes. As every portion of the isolated RNA was reverse transcribed, the sequencing read expressed TCRB transcripts. Some clones are missing from TCRdb's copy, which holds only in-frame ones; the method was immunoSEQ multiplex PCR. In the table there are hundreds of thousands of clones, roughly 16% of which are singletons. The specimen was naive CD4+ T cells from blood. The receptors come from a man aged 18-30 years in good health.

The V call is TRBV9, the J call TRBJ1-2; 8 positions match TRBD1. Germline assignment: CDR1 SGDLS and CDR2 YYNGEE. The CDR3 loop spans 14 amino acids. V trimming: 0 bases; J trimming: 7 bases; junction bases outside the gene matches: 5. For the CDR3, the DNA is TGTGCCAGCAGCGTAGAGGACAGGGCGGGTGGCTACACCTTC. Amino acid sequence: CASSVEDRAGGYTF.

This clone was observed a handful of times. The V gene is TRBV6-6, the J gene TRBJ1-1; maybe TRBD1 (6 bases). V lost 6 bases and J lost 3, with 14 bases in between. Germline loops: CDR1 MNHNY, CDR2 SVGAGI (reference sequence). The CDR3 sequence is 14 residues long. CDR3: CASSFGGADTEAFF. The CDR3 DNA sequence: TGTGCCAGCAGCTTCGGGGGCGCCGACACTGAAGCTTTCTTT.